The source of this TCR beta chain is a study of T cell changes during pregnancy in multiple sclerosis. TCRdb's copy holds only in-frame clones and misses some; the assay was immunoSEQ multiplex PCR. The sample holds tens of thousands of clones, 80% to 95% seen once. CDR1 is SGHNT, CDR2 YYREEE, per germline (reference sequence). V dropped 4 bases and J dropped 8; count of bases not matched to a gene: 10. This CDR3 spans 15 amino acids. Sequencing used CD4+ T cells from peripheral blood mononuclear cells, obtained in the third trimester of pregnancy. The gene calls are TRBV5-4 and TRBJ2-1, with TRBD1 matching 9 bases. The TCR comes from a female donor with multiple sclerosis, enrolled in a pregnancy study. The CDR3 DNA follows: TGTGCCAGCAGCCCGGGACAGGGACTTAGCGATGAGCAGTTCTTC. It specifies CASSPGQGLSDEQFF.